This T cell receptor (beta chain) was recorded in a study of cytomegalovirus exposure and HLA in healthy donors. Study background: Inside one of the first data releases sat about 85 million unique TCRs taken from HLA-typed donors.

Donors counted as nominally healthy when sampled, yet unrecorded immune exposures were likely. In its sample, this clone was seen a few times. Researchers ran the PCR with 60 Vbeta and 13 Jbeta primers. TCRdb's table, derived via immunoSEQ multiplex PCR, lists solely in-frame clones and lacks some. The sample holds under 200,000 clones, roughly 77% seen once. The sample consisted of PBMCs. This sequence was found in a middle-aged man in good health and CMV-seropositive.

The CDR3 coding sequence is TGCAGTGCTAGACAGAACACTGAAGCTTTCTTT. Translation gives CSARQNTEAFF. The V gene is TRBV20-1, the J gene TRBJ1-1; D uncertain. Between the trimmed V and J ends, which lost 2 bases and 1 base, there was a span of 2 bases. This CDR3 is built from 11 residues. Germline CDR1 reads DFQATT; CDR2 reads SNEGSKA (reference sequence).